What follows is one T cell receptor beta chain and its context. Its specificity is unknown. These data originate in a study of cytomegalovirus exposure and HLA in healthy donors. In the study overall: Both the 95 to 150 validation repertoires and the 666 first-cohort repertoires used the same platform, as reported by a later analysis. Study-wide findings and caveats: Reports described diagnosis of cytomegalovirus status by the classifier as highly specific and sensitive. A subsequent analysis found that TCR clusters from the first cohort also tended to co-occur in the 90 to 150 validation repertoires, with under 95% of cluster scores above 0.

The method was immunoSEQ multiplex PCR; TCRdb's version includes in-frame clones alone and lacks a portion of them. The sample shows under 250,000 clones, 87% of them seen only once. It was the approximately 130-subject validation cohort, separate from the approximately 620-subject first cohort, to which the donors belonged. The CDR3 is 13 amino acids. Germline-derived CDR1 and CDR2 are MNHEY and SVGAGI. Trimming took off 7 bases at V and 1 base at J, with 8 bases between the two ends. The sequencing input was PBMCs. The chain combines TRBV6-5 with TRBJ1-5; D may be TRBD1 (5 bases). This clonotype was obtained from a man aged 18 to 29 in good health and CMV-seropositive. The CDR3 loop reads CASNRTSNQPQHF. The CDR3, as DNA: TGTGCCAGCAACCGGACAAGCAATCAGCCCCAGCATTTT.